Listed below are T cell receptor beta chains from one sample, sequenced in a study of shared clonotypes between healthy human individuals. Profiling relied on immunoSEQ multiplex PCR, and the TCRdb table lists in-frame clones only, not all of them. The table includes roughly 2.5 million clones, around nine tenths detected once. Sequencing was performed on naive CD4+ T cells sorted from blood. Source of these receptors: a man between 18 and 29 years old in good health. Each CDR3 is given with its conserved first and last residue.

>TRBV19|16
CASSIEVGYSNQPQHF
>TRBV6-6|15
CASSYGHGTTGELFF
>TRBV10-3|15
CAISTGTLAKNIQYF
>TRBV10-3|14
CAISEPLAGFEQFF
>TRBV5-6|16
CASSLWSGEIYNEQFF
>TRBV6-1|15
CASSERGLSPNEQFF
>TRBV5-6|17
CASSSYRDIGDNQPQHF
>TRBV6-5|16
CASSYSLKRDTGELFF
>TRBV21-1|16
CASSKTAPPKRHTIYF
>TRBV27|17
CASSLSWEGGGYNEQFF
>TRBV28|17
CASSSLGGDRAQETQYF
>TRBV9|14
CASSVVGQATEAFF
>TRBV28|16
CASSFYGTSGFYEQYF
>TRBV28|13
CASEGGQGYGYTF
>TRBV9|20
CASSVGGDWDRGFKGTEAFF
>TRBV27|17
CASSPLAGGPSPDTQYF
>TRBV30|14
CAWTPDRGHTEAFF
>TRBV10-1|14
CASSARTGYGEQFF
>TRBV2|15
CASTIDGSGANVLTF
>TRBV28|15
CASRSQGPDNSPLHF
>TRBV7-9|13
CASSRGVGGELFF
>TRBV30|12
CAWSGRVETQYF
>TRBV7-2|14
CASGKGPTNYGYTF
>TRBV13|17
CASSLAPQGIRGNTIYF
>TRBV21-1|18
CASSKGEEKHPEGSPLHF
>TRBV11-2|16
CASSLTGDKNLYGYTF
>TRBV2|15
CASSVQGGTNEKLFF
>TRBV5-1|16
CASSISGTISTDTQYF
>TRBV5-6|12
CASNYAYNEQFF
>TRBV7-2|15
CASSLGLAGVNEQFF
>TRBV2|11
CASSVTDFQFF
>TRBV30|13
CAWGCDSSYEQYF
>TRBV6-5|15
CASSRDIANTGELFF
>TRBV27|15
CASSSPPSGTDTQYF
>TRBV6-1|15
CASSRDRGWITEAFF
>TRBV6-1|12
CASSRGSYEQYF
>TRBV27|13
CASSFSGVGVLTF
>TRBV30|14
CAWSGEGLNTEAFF
>TRBV10-1|14
CASSSGGGKTEAFF
>TRBV7-2|15
CASSTTGGRNQPQHF
>TRBV25-1|16
CASTTLTGYSNQPQHF
>TRBV2|13
CASSVLPNTEAFF
>TRBV18|13
CASSPPDRRGQYF
>TRBV6-1|15
CASSALAGTNQPQHF
>TRBV28|19
CASTRRQRDRGLGSYGYTF
>TRBV7-3|14
CASSPGQGSEKLFF
>TRBV6-6|14
CASASQGAGETQYF
>TRBV10-3|11
CAIGTGNTQYF
>TRBV9|16
CASSVGGGSSGNTIYF
>TRBV20-1|10
CSAMNTEAFF
>TRBV7-9|11
CASSQGQGEFF
>TRBV29-1|12
CSVEVPGYGYTF
>TRBV10-3|14
CAISEGLYTDTQYF
>TRBV4-2|19
CASSPRGGDSGTYQETQYF